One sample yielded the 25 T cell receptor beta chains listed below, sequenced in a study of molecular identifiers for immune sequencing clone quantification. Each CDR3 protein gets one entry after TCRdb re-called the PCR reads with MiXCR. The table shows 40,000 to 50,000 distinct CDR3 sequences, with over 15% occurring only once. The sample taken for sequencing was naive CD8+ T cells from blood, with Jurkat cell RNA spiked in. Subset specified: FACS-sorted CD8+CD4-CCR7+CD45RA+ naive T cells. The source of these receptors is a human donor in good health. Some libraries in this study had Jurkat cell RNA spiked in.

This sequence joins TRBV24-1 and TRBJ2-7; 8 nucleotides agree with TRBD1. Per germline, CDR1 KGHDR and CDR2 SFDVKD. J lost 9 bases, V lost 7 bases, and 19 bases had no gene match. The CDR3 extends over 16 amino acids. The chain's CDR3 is CATSLRAGGGPTGQYF. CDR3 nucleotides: TGTGCCACCAGCCTAAGGGCAGGGGGCGGTCCTACCGGGCAGTACTTC.

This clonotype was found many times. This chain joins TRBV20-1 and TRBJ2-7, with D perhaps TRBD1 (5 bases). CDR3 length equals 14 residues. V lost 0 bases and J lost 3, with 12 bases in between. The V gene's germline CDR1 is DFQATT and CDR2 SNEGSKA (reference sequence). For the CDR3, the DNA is TGCAGTGCTAGAGATCTTGAGCAGGGCTACGAGCAGTACTTC. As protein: CSARDLEQGYEQYF.

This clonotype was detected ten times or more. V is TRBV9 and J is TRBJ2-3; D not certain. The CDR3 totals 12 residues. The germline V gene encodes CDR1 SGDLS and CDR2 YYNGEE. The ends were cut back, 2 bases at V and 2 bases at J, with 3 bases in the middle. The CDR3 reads CASSVTTDTQYF. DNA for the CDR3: TGTGCCAGCAGCGTCACCACAGATACGCAGTATTTT. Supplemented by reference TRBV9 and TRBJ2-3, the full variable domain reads DSGVTQTPKHLITATGQRVTLRCSPRSGDLSVYWYQQSLDQGLQFLIQYYNGEERAKGNILERFSAQQFPDLHSELNLSSLELGDSALYFCASSVTTDTQYFGPGTRLTVL.

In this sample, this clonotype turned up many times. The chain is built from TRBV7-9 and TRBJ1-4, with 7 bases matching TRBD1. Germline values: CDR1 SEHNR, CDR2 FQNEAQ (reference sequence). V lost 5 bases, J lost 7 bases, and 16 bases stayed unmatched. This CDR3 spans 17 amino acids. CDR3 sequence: CASSPPGGGQEIEKLFF. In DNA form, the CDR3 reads TGTGCCAGCAGCCCCCCGGGCGGTGGACAGGAGATTGAAAAACTGTTTTTT.

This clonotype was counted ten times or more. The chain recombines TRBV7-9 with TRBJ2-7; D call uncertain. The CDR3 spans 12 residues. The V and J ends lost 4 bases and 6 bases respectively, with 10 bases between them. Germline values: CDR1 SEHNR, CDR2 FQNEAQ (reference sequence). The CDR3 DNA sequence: TGTGCCAGCAGCTCTTCCGGGCTCGAGCAGTACTTC. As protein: CASSSSGLEQYF.

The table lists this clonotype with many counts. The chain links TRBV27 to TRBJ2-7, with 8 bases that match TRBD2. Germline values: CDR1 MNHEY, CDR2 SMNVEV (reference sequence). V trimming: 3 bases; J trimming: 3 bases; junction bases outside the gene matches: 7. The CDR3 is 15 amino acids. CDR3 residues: CASSFGGGPVYEQYF. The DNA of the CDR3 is TGTGCCAGCAGTTTTGGCGGGGGGCCGGTCTACGAGCAGTACTTC.

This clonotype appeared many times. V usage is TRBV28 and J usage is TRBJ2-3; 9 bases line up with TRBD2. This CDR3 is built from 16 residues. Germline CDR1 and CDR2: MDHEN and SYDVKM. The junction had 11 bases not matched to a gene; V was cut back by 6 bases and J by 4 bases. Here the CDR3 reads CASSPLSGSPSDTQYF. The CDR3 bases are TGTGCCAGCAGCCCGCTTAGCGGGAGCCCCTCAGATACGCAGTATTTT.

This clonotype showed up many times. The CDR3 region has the DNA TGCGCCAGCAGCCAAGACCCGGTCACCTCTGGAAACACCATATATTTT. Its protein is CASSQDPVTSGNTIYF. The chain recombines TRBV4-3 with TRBJ1-3, with D hard to call. V was pared by 0 bases and J by 0 bases, with 9 bases between. This CDR3 spans 16 amino acids. Germline V gene data show CDR1 as LGHNA and CDR2 as YSLEER.

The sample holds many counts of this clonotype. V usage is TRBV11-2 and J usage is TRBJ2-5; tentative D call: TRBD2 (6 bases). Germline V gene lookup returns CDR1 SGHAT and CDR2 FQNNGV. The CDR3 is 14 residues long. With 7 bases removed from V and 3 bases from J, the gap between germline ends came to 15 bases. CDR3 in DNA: TGTGCCAGCACCCAGAACTGGGGGGAAGAGACCCAGTACTTC. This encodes CASTQNWGEETQYF.

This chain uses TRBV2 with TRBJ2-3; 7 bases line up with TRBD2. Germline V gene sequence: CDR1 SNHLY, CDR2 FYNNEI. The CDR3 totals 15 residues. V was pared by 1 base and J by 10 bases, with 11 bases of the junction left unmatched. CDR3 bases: TGTGCCAGCAGTGAAGGGCGGACTAGACCGCTACCGCAGTATTTT. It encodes CASSEGRTRPLPQYF.

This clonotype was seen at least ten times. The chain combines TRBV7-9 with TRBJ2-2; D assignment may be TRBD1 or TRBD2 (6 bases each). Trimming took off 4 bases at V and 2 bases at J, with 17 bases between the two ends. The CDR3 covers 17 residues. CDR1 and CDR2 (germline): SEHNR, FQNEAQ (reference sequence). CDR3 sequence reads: CASSSPMGGPNTGELFF. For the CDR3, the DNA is TGTGCCAGCAGCTCACCTATGGGGGGCCCCAACACCGGGGAGCTGTTTTTT.

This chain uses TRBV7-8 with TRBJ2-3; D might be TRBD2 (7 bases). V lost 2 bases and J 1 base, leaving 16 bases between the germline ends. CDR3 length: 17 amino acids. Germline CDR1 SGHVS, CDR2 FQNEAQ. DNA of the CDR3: TGTGCCAGCAGCTTAAAGAAGGGGGGGCCGGGCACAGATACGCAGTATTTT. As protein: CASSLKKGGPGTDTQYF.

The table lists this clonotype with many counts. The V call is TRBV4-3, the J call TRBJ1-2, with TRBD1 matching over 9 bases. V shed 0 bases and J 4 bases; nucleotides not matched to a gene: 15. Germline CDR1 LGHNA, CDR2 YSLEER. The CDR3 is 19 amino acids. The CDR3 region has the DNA TGCGCCAGCAGCCAAGAGGGTTTTTCCGGACAGGGGACCCTCTATGGCTACACCTTC. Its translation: CASSQEGFSGQGTLYGYTF.

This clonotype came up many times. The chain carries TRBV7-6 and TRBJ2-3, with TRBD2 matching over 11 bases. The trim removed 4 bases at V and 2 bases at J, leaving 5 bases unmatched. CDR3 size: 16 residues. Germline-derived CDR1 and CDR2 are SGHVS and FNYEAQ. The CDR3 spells CASSSGLAEPTDTQYF. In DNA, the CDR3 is TGTGCCAGCAGCTCGGGACTAGCGGAGCCCACAGATACGCAGTATTTT.

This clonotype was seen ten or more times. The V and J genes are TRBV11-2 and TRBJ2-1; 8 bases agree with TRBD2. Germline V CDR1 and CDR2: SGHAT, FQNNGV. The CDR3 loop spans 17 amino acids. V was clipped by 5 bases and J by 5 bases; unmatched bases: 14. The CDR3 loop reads CASSARGGGTTDNEQFF. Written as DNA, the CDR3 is TGTGCCAGCAGCGCCCGGGGGGGCGGGACGACGGACAATGAGCAGTTCTTC.

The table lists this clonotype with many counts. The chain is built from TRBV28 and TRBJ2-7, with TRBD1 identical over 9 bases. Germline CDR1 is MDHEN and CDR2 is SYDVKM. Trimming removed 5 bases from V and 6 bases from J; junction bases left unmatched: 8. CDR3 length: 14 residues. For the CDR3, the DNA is TGTGCCAGCAGTCCCGGGACAGGGATGCTCGAGCAGTACTTC. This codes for CASSPGTGMLEQYF.

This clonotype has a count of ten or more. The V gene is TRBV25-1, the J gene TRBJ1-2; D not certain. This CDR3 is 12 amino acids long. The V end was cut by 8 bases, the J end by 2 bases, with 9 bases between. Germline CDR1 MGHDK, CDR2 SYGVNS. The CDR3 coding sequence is TGTGCCAGCCTTCTAGAAAACTATGGCTACACCTTC. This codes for CASLLENYGYTF.

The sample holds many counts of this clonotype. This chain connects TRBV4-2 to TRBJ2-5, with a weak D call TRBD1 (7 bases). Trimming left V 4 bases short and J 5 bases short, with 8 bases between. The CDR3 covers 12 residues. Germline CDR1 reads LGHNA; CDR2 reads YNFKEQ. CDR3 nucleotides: TGTGCCAGCAGCCCAGGGGGGGAGACCCAGTACTTC. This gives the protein CASSPGGETQYF.

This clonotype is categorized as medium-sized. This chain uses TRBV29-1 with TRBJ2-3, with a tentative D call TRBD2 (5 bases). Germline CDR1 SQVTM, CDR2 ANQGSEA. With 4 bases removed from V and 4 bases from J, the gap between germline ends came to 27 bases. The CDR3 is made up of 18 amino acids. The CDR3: CSVVAVGEDRRWADTQYF. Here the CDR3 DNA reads TGCAGCGTTGTTGCAGTGGGTGAGGATAGGAGGTGGGCAGATACGCAGTATTTT.

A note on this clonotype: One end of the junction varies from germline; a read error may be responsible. The CDR3 DNA sequence: TGTGCCACCAGTGATTACGGACCACCGAACGCCGGGGGGCTGTTTTTT. Translating it yields CATSDYGPPNAGGLFF. The chain couples TRBV24-1 to TRBJ2-2; D is possibly TRBD2 (6 bases). Per germline, CDR1 KGHDR and CDR2 SFDVKD. This CDR3 has 16 residues.

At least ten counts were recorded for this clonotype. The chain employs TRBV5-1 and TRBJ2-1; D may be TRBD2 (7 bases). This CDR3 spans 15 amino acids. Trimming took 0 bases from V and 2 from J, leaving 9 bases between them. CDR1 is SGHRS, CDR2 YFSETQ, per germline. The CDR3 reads CASSLVGGPYNEQFF. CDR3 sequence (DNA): TGCGCCAGCAGCTTGGTCGGGGGGCCCTACAATGAGCAGTTCTTC.

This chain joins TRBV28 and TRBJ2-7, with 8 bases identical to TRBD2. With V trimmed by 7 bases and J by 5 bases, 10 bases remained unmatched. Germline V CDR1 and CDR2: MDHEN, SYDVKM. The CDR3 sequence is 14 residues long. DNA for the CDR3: TGTGCCAGCAATCCAGGACTAGCCATTCACGAGCAGTACTTC. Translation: CASNPGLAIHEQYF.

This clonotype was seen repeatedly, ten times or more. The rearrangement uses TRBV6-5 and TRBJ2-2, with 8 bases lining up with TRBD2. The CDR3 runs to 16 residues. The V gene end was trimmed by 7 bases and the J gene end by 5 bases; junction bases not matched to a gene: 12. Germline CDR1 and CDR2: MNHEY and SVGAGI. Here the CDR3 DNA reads TGTGCCAGCACCAAGAGGAGCGGGAGTATTACCGGGGAGCTGTTTTTT. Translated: CASTKRSGSITGELFF.

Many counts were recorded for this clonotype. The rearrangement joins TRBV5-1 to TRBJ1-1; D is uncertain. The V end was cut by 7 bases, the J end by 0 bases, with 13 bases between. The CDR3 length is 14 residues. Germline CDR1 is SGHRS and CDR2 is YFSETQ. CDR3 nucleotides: TGCGCCAGCTCTTGGCGGAACATGAACACTGAAGCTTTCTTT. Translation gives CASSWRNMNTEAFF.

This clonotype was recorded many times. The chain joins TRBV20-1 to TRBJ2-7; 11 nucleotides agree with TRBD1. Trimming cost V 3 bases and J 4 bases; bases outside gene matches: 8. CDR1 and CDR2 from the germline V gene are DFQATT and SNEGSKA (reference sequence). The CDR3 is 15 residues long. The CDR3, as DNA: TGCAGTGCTAGCCCCGGACAGGGGGCGTCGTACGAGCAGTACTTC. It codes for CSASPGQGASYEQYF.